A selection of T cell receptor beta chains follows, all from one sample in a study of T-cell reconstitution after alpha-beta-depleted transplantation in children. TCRdb redid the calling of the PCR reads with MiXCR, one entry per CDR3 protein. The sample shows hundreds of thousands of distinct CDR3 sequences, 15% to 20% of them seen only once. The specimen comprised PBMCs from the stem cell graft donor, sampled from the stem cell graft. These TCRs come from a human donor who donated a stem cell graft to a child with acute myeloid leukemia. The CDR3 runs from the conserved cysteine through the conserved F or W. D genes are given only for firm matches. Not all rows give a size; the values are once, few, many and, for expanded clones, a class.

D: -; size: many; V: TRBV20-1; J: TRBJ1-5; CDR3: CSARFRENQPQHF; DNA: TGCAGTGCTAGGTTCAGGGAGAATCAGCCCCAGCATTTT
D: -; size: few; V: TRBV10-2; J: TRBJ1-2; CDR3: CASSESQVGDYGYTF; DNA: TGCGCCAGCAGTGAGTCTCAGGTCGGCGACTATGGCTACACCTTC
D: TRBD1; size: few; V: TRBV5-1; J: TRBJ1-5; CDR3: CASSLGGDSSNQPQHF; DNA: TGCGCCAGCAGCTTAGGGGGCGACAGTAGCAATCAGCCCCAGCATTTT
D: -; size: -; V: TRBV24-1; J: TRBJ1-4; CDR3: CATSDVANEKLFF; DNA: TGTGCCACCAGCGACGTGGCGAATGAAAAACTGTTTTTT
D: TRBD1; size: -; V: TRBV2; J: TRBJ2-2; CDR3: CASEGDRGTGELFF; DNA: TGTGCCAGCGAGGGGGACAGGGGTACCGGGGAGCTGTTTTTT
D: TRBD2; size: -; V: TRBV6-1; J: TRBJ2-2; CDR3: CASTLRWGGTGELFF; DNA: TGTGCCAGCACCCTAAGATGGGGGGGCACCGGGGAGCTGTTTTTT
D: TRBD1; size: many; V: TRBV5-1; J: TRBJ2-2; CDR3: CASSLGQGPTGELFF; DNA: TGCGCCAGCAGCCTCGGACAGGGTCCCACCGGGGAGCTGTTTTTT
D: TRBD1; size: -; V: TRBV12-3/TRBV12-4; J: TRBJ2-7; CDR3: CASSSPGQGLSYEQYF; DNA: TGTGCCAGCAGTAGTCCGGGACAGGGCTTATCCTACGAGCAGTACTTC
D: -; size: many; V: TRBV29-1; J: TRBJ2-5; CDR3: CSVPGQIQETQYF; DNA: TGCAGCGTGCCGGGACAAATACAAGAGACCCAGTACTTC
D: TRBD2; size: -; V: TRBV9; J: TRBJ2-5; CDR3: CASSLTSAQETQYF; DNA: TGTGCCAGCAGCCTTACTAGCGCCCAAGAGACCCAGTACTTC
D: TRBD2; size: -; V: TRBV7-9; J: TRBJ2-3; CDR3: CASSLKGLAADTQYF; DNA: TGTGCCAGCAGCTTAAAGGGACTAGCCGCAGATACGCAGTATTTT
D: -; size: -; V: TRBV4-1; J: TRBJ2-1; CDR3: CASSTDVYSYNEQFF; DNA: TGCGCCAGCAGCACGGACGTCTACTCCTACAATGAGCAGTTCTTC
D: -; size: many; V: TRBV20-1; J: TRBJ2-1; CDR3: CSASRLGTDNEQFF; DNA: TGCAGTGCTAGTCGCCTTGGGACGGACAATGAGCAGTTCTTC
D: -; size: many; V: TRBV5-1; J: TRBJ2-6; CDR3: CASGSSSDGGSGANVLTF; DNA: TGCGCCAGTGGGTCATCTTCCGACGGAGGATCTGGGGCCAACGTCCTGACTTTC
D: TRBD1; size: -; V: TRBV7-3; J: TRBJ1-1; CDR3: CASSRDSLAEAFF; DNA: TGTGCCAGCAGCCGGGACAGCTTAGCTGAAGCTTTCTTT
D: TRBD2; size: many; V: TRBV7-9; J: TRBJ2-1; CDR3: CASSRRGTSGGANEQFF; DNA: TGTGCCAGCAGCCGTCGAGGGACTAGCGGGGGGGCAAATGAGCAGTTCTTC
D: -; size: -; V: TRBV15; J: TRBJ1-2; CDR3: CATSRDEGGTYGYTF; DNA: TGTGCCACCAGCAGAGATGAGGGAGGGACCTATGGCTACACCTTC
D: -; size: many; V: TRBV6-1; J: TRBJ1-6; CDR3: CASTPGSRSPLHF; DNA: TGTGCCAGCACCCCAGGGAGTAGGTCACCCCTCCACTTT
D: -; size: -; V: TRBV12-3/TRBV12-4; J: TRBJ2-2; CDR3: CASRQEANTGELFF; DNA: TGTGCCAGCAGACAGGAAGCGAACACCGGGGAGCTGTTTTTT
D: -; size: -; V: TRBV28; J: TRBJ1-6; CDR3: CASSPQMGNNSPLHF; DNA: TGTGCCAGCAGTCCCCAGATGGGAAATAATTCACCCCTCCACTTT
D: -; size: -; V: TRBV29-1; J: TRBJ2-2; CDR3: CSVSVSGEYGDLFF; DNA: TGCAGCGTTTCGGTCTCGGGGGAGTACGGGGACCTGTTTTTT
D: TRBD2; size: -; V: TRBV7-2; J: TRBJ2-3; CDR3: CASSSIAGGIDTQYF; DNA: TGTGCCAGCAGCTCCATAGCGGGGGGGATAGATACGCAGTATTTT
D: -; size: many; V: TRBV20-1; J: TRBJ2-3; CDR3: CSAQGGATDTQYF; DNA: TGCAGTGCTCAGGGGGGGGCCACAGATACGCAGTATTTT
D: TRBD2; size: -; V: TRBV7-2; J: TRBJ2-7; CDR3: CASSPRGGLSDEQYF; DNA: TGTGCCAGCAGCCCCCGGGGGGGCCTATCTGACGAGCAGTACTTC
D: TRBD2; size: many; V: TRBV20-1; J: TRBJ2-1; CDR3: CSAVRLAGAPDEQFF; DNA: TGCAGTGCTGTGAGACTAGCGGGGGCGCCGGATGAGCAGTTCTTC
D: TRBD1; size: -; V: TRBV7-6; J: TRBJ2-5; CDR3: CASSPWTGVRETQYF; DNA: TGTGCCAGCAGCCCTTGGACAGGGGTCAGGGAGACCCAGTACTTC
D: -; size: -; V: TRBV11-2; J: TRBJ2-4; CDR3: CASSIETAAKNIQYF; DNA: TGTGCCAGCAGCATCGAGACTGCGGCCAAAAACATTCAGTACTTC
D: -; size: many; V: TRBV29-1; J: TRBJ2-2; CDR3: CSAGEGAGELFF; DNA: TGCAGCGCCGGGGAGGGGGCCGGGGAGCTGTTTTTT